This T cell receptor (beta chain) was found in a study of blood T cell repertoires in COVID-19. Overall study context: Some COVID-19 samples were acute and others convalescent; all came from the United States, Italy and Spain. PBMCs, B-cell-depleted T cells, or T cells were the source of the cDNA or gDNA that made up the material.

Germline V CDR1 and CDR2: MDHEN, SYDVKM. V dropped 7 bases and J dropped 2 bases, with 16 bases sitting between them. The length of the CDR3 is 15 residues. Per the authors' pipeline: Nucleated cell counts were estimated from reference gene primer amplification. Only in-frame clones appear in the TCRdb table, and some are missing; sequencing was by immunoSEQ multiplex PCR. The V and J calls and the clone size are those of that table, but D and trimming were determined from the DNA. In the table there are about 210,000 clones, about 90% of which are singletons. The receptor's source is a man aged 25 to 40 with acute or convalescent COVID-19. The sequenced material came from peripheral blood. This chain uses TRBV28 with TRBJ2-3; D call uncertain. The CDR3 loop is CASTRVNSFTDTQYF. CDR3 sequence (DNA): TGTGCCAGCACGAGAGTAAACAGTTTCACAGATACGCAGTATTTT.